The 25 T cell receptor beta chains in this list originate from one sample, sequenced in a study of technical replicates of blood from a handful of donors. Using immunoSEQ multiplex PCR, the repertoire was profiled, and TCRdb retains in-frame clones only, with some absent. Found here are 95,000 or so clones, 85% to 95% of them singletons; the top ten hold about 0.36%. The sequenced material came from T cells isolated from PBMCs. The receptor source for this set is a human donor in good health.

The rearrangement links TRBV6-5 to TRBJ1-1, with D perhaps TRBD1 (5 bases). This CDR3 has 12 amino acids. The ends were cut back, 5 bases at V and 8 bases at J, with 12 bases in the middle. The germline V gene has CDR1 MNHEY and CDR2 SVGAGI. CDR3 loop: CASSRQLEEAFF. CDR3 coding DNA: TGTGCCAGCAGTCGACAGCTGGAAGAAGCTTTCTTT.

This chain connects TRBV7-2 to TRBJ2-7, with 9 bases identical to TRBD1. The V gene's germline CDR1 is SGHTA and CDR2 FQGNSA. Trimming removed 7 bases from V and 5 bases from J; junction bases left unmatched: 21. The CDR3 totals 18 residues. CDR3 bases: TGTGCCAGCACTATAGGGGCCGGCACTATGGGACAGGGCCACGAGCAGTACTTC. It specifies CASTIGAGTMGQGHEQYF.

The CDR3 spells CASRSPPRGNTIYF. CDR3 DNA: TGTGCAAGTCGCTCCCCTCCCAGGGGAAACACCATATATTTT. The rearrangement links TRBV12-2 to TRBJ1-3; TRBD1 reflects the table's D call only, with no check against the DNA. TRBV12-2 is a recognized pseudogene. The CDR3 is 14 residues long.

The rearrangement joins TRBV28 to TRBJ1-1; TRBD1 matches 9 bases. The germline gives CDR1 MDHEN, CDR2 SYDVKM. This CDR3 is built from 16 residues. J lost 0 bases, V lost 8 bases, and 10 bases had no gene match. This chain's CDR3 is CASRTGGSRMNTEAFF. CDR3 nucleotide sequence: TGTGCCAGCCGCACAGGGGGCTCTCGCATGAACACTGAAGCTTTCTTT.

CDR3: CASSGGITGVDSPLHF. The DNA for the CDR3 is TGCGCCAGCAGCGGGGGGATAACAGGGGTGGATTCACCCCTCCACTTT. This chain links TRBV5-1 with TRBJ1-6; 7 bases are a match to TRBD1. Germline-derived CDR1 and CDR2 are SGHRS and YFSETQ. V shed 4 bases and J 8 bases; nucleotides not matched to a gene: 12. The CDR3 consists of 16 residues. The full variable domain, in which reference TRBV5-1 and TRBJ1-6 provide the parts outside the CDR3, is KAGVTQTPRYLIKTRGQQVTLSCSPISGHRSVSWYQQTPGQGLQFLFEYFSETQRNKGNFPGRFSGRQFSNSRSEMNVSTLELGDSALYLCASSGGITGVDSPLHFGNGTRLTVT.

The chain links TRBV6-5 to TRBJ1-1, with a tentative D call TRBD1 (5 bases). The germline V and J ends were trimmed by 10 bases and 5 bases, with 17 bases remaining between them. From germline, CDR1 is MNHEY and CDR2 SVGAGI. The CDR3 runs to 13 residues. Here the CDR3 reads CATIGSGWTEAFF. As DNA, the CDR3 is TGTGCCACTATCGGGTCAGGGTGGACTGAAGCTTTCTTT.

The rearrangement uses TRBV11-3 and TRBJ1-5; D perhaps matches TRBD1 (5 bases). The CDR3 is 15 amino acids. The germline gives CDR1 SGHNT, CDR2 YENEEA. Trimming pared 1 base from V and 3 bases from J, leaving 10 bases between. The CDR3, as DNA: TGTGCCAGCAGCTTAGGGGGGACTGACAATCAGCCCCAGCATTTT. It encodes CASSLGGTDNQPQHF.

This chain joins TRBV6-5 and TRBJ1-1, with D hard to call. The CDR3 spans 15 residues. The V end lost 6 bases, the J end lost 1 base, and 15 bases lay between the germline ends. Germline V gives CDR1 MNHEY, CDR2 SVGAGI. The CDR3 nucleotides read TGTGCCAGCAGCCTTGGCCTTGGAGAGAACACTGAAGCTTTCTTT. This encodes CASSLGLGENTEAFF.

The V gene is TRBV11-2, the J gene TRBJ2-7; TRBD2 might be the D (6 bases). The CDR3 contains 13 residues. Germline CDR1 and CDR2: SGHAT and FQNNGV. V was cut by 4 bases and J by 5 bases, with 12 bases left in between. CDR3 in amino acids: CASSSPGEDEQYF. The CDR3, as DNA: TGTGCCAGCAGCTCACCGGGGGAAGACGAGCAGTACTTC.

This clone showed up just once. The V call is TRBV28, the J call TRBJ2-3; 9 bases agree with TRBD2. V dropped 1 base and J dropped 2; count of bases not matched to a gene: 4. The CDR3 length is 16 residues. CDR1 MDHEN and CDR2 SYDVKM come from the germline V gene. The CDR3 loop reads CASSLSASGATDTQYF. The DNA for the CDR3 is TGTGCCAGCAGTTTATCGGCTAGCGGGGCCACAGATACGCAGTATTTT.

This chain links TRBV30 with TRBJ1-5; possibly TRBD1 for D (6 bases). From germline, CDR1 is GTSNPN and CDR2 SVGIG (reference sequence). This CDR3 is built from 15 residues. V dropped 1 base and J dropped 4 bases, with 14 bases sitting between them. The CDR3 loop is CAWSAGGGGNQPQHF. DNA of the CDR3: TGTGCCTGGAGTGCGGGGGGCGGGGGAAATCAGCCCCAGCATTTT.

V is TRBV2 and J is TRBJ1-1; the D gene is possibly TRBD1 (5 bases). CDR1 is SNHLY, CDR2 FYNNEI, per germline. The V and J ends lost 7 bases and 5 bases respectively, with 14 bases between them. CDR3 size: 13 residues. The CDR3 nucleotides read TGTGCCAGCAACTTCGGGGAGGGGACTGAAGCTTTCTTT. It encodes CASNFGEGTEAFF.

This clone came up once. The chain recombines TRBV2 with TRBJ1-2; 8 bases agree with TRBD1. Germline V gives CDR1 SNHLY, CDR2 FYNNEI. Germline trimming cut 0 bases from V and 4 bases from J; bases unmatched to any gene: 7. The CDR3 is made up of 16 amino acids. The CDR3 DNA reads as TGTGCCAGCAGTGAAGCGCTTGGGGGGACAGGCTATGGCTACACCTTC. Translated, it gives CASSEALGGTGYGYTF.

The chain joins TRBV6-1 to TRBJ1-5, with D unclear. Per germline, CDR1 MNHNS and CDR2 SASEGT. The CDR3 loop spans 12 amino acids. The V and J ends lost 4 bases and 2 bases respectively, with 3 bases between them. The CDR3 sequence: CASSGGNQPQHF. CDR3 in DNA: TGTGCCAGCAGTGGAGGCAATCAGCCCCAGCATTTT.

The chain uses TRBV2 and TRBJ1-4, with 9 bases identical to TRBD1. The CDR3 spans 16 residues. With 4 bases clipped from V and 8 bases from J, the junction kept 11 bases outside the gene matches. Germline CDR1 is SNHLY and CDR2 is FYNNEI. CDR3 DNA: TGTGCCAGCAGTGGTGGCCCGGGACAGGGAAGAGAAAAACTGTTTTTT. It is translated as CASSGGPGQGREKLFF.

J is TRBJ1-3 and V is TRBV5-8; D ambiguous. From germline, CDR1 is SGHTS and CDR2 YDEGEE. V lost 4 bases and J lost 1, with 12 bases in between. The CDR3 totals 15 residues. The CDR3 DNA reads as TGTGCCAGCAGCCCGAGGAGGTCATCTGGAAACACCATATATTTT. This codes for CASSPRRSSGNTIYF. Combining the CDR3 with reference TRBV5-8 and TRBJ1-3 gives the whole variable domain EAGVTQSPTHLIKTRGQQATLRCSPISGHTSVYWYQQALGLGLQFLLWYDEGEERNRGNFPPRFSGRQFPNYSSELNVNALELEDSALYLCASSPRRSSGNTIYFGEGSWLTVV.

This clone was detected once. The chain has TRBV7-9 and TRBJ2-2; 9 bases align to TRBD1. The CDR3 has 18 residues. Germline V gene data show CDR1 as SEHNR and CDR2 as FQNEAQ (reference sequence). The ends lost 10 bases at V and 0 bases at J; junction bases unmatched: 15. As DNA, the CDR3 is TGTGCCACCTCTTATTTAATAGGGGACAGGGCGAACACCGGGGAGCTGTTTTTT. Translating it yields CATSYLIGDRANTGELFF.

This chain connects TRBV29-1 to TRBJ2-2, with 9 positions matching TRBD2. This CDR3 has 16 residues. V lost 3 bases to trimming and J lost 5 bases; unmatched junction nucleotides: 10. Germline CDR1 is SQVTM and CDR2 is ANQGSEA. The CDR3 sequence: CSVDGWGTSRTGELFF. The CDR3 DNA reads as TGCAGCGTTGACGGTTGGGGGACTAGCAGAACCGGGGAGCTGTTTTTT.

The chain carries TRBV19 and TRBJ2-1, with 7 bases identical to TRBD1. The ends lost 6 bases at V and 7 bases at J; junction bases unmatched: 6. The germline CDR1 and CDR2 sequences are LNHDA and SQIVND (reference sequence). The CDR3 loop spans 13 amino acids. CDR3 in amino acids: CASSRQGRNEQFF. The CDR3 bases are TGTGCCAGTAGCAGACAGGGAAGGAATGAGCAGTTCTTC.

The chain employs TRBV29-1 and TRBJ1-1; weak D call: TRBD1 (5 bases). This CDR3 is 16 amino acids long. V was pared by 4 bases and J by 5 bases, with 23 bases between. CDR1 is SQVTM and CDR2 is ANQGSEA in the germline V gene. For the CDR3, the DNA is TGCAGCGTTGTGGGGGGTCCATGGGGAATGGGGACTGAAGCTTTCTTT. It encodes CSVVGGPWGMGTEAFF.

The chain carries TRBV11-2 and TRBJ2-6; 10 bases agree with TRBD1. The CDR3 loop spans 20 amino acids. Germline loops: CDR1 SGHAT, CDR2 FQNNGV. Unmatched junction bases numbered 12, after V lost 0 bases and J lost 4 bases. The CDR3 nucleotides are TGTGCCAGCAGCTTAGAGTGGGACAGGGGCACCACGTCGGGGGCCAACGTCCTGACTTTC. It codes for CASSLEWDRGTTSGANVLTF.

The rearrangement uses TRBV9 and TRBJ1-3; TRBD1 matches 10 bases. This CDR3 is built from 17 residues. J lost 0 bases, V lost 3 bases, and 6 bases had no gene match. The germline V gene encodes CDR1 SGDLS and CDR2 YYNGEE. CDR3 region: CASSAGTGASSGNTIYF. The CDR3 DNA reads TGTGCCAGCAGCGCCGGGACAGGGGCCAGCTCTGGAAACACCATATATTTT.

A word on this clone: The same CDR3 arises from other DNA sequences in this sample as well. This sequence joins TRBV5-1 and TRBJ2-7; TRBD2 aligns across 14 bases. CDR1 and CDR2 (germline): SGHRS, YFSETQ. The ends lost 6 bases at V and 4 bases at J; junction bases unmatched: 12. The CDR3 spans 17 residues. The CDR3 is CASTLSGTSGSGYEQYF. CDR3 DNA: TGCGCCAGCACCCTCTCCGGGACTAGCGGGAGTGGGTACGAGCAGTACTTC.

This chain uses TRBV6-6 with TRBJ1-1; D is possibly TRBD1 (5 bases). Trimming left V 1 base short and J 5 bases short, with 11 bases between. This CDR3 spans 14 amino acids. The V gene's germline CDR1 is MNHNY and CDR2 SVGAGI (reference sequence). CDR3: CASSYWDSGTEAFF. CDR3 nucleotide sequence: TGTGCCAGCAGTTACTGGGACTCAGGAACTGAAGCTTTCTTT.

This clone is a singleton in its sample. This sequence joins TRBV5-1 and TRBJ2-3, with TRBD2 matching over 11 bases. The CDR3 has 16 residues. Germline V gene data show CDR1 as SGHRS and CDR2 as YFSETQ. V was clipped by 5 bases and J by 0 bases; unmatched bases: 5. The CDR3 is CASSSGRAPSTDTQYF. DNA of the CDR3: TGCGCCAGCAGTAGCGGGAGGGCCCCTAGCACAGATACGCAGTATTTT. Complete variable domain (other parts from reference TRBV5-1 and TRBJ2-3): KAGVTQTPRYLIKTRGQQVTLSCSPISGHRSVSWYQQTPGQGLQFLFEYFSETQRNKGNFPGRFSGRQFSNSRSEMNVSTLELGDSALYLCASSSGRAPSTDTQYFGPGTRLTVL.